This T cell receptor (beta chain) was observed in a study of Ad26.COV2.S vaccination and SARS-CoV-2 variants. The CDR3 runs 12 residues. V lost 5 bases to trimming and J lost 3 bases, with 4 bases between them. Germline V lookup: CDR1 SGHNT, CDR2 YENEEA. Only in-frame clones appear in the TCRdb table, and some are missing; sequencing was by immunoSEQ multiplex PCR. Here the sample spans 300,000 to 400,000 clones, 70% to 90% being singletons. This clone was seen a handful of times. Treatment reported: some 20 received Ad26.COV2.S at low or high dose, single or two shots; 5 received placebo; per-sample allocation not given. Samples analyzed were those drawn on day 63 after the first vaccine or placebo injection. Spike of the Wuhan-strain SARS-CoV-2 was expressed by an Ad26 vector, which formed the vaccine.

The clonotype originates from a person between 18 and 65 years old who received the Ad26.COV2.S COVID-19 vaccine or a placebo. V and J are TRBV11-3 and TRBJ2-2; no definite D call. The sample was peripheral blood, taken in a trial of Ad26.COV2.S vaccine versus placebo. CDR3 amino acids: CASSPYTGELFF. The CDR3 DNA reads TGTGCCAGCAGCCCGTACACCGGGGAGCTGTTTTTT.